The following is a T cell receptor (beta chain) sequence with its context. The target antigen is unknown. A multiplex PCR was run with 60 Vbeta primers and 13 Jbeta primers. Sequencing was performed with immunoSEQ multiplex PCR; in TCRdb, only in-frame clones are kept and a portion is missing. This repertoire shows some 200,000 clones, almost 70% found once; its top ten account for around 3%. The data were taken from a study of cytomegalovirus exposure and HLA in healthy donors. Overall study context: Just over 80% of more than 300 genotyped donors fell in the Caucasian-associated ancestry cluster. General study findings and limits: Confirmation was obtained in vitro that a few CMV-associated chains are specific for CMV antigens. Earlier analysis looked at TCR beta V segments, and most were productive about 90% or about 30% of the time. Cytomegalovirus status, reportedly, was diagnosed with high specificity and sensitivity by the classifier.

CDR3 length equals 15 residues. V gave up 0 bases and J gave up 7 bases; unmatched junction bases: 4. Germline CDR1 LNHNV, CDR2 YYDKDF (reference sequence). The sequence was collected from a man between 35 and 55 years old in good health and CMV-seropositive. The sequenced sample consisted of PBMCs. The J gene is TRBJ1-4, the V gene TRBV15; 8 nucleotides align to TRBD1. The CDR3 here is CATSREDRVGEKLFF. The DNA for the CDR3 is TGTGCCACCAGCAGAGAGGACAGGGTCGGTGAAAAACTGTTTTTT.